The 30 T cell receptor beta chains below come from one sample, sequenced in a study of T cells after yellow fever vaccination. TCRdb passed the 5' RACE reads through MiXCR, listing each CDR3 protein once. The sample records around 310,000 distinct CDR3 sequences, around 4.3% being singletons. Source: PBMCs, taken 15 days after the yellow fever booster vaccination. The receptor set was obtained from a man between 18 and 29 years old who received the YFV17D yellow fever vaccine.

CDR3 DNA sequence: TGCAGCGTTGAAGGACCCACAGATACGCAGTATTTT. This translates into CSVEGPTDTQYF. The V and J genes are TRBV29-1 and TRBJ2-3; D is undetermined. The germline V and J ends were trimmed by 1 base and 2 bases, with 4 bases remaining between them. CDR1 and CDR2 from the germline V gene are SQVTM and ANQGSEA. The CDR3 consists of 12 residues.

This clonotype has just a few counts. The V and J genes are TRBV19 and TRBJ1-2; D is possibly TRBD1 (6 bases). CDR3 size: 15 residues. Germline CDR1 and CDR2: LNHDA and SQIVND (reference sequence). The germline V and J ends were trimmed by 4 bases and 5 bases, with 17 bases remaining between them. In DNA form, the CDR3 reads TGTGCCAGTAGTACGACCCACAGGGAGCCATATGGCTACACCTTC. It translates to CASSTTHREPYGYTF.

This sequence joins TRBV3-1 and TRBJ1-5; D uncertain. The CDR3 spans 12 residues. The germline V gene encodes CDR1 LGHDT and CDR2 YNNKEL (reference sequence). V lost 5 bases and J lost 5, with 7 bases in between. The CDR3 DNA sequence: TGTGCCAGCAGCGGCCCGCATCAGCCCCAGCATTTT. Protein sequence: CASSGPHQPQHF. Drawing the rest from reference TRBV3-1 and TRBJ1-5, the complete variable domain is DTAVSQTPKYLVTQMGNDKSIKCEQNLGHDTMYWYKQDSKKFLKIMFSYNNKELIINETVPNRFSPKSPDKAHLNLHINSLELGDSAVYFCASSGPHQPQHFGDGTRLSIL.

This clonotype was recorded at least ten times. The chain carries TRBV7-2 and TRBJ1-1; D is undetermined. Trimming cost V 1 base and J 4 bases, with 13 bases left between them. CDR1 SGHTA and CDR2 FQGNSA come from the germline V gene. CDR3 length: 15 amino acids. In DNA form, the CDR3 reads TGTGCCAGCAGCTTAGAGCGGAGAGGCGGCACTGAAGCTTTCTTT. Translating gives CASSLERRGGTEAFF.

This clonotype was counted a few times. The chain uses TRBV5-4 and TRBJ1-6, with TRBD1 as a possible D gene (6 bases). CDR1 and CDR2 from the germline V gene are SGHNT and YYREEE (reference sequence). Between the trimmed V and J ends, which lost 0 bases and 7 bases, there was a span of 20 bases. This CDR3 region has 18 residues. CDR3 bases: TGTGCCAGCAGCTTGGATGAATCGTGGACAGACCCCAATTCACCCCTCCACTTT. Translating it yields CASSLDESWTDPNSPLHF.

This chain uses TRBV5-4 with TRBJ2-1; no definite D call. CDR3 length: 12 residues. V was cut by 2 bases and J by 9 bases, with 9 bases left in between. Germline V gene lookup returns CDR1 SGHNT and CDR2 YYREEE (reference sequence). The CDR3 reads CASSFGSGEQFF. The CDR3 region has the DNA TGTGCCAGCAGCTTCGGGTCTGGTGAGCAGTTCTTC.

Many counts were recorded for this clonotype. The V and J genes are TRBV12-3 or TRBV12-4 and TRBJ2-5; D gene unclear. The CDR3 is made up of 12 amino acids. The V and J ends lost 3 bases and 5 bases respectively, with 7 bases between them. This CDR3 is CASSFSWETQYF. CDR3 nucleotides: TGTGCCAGCAGTTTTAGTTGGGAGACCCAGTACTTC.

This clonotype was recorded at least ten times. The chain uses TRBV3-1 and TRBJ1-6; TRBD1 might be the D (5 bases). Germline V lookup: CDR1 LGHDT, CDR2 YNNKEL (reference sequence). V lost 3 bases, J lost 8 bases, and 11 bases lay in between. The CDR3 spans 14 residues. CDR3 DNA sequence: TGTGCCAGCAGCCAGGTGACAGCCGATTCACCCCTCCACTTT. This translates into CASSQVTADSPLHF.

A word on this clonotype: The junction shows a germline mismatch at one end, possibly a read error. The CDR3 sequence is CASRPQGKRLYNEHFF. The CDR3 bases are TGTGCCAGCAGGCCACAGGGGAAGAGGCTCTACAATGAGCACTTCTTC. The rearrangement links TRBV7-9 to TRBJ2-1; 7 nucleotides match TRBD1. The CDR3 is made up of 16 amino acids. Germline loops: CDR1 SEHNR, CDR2 FQNEAQ (reference sequence).

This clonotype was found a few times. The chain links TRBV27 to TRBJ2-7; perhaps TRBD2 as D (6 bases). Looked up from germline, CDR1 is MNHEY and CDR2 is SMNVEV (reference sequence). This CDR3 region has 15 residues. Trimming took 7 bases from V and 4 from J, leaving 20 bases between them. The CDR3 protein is CASKSSTGELYEQYV. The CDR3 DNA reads TGTGCCAGCAAATCCTCCACGGGAGAACTATACGAGCAGTACGTC.

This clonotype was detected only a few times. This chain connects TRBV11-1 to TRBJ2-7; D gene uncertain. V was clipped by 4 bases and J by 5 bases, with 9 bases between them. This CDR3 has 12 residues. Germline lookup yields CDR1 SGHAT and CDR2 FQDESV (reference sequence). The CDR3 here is CASSYRWNEQYF. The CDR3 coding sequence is TGTGCCAGCAGCTACCGTTGGAACGAGCAGTACTTC.

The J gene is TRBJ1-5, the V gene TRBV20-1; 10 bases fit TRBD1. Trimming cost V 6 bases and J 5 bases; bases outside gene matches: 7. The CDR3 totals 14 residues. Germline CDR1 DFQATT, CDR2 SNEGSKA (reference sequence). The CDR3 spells CSAATGGRDQPQHF. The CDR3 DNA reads TGCAGTGCGGCGACAGGGGGCCGAGATCAGCCCCAGCATTTT.

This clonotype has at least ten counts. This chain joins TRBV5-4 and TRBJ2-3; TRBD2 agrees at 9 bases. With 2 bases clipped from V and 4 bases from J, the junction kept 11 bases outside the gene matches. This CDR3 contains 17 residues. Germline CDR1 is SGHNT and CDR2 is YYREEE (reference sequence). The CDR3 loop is CASSLSGGPLQADTQYF. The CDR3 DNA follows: TGTGCCAGCAGCTTAAGCGGGGGGCCCTTGCAGGCAGATACGCAGTATTTT.

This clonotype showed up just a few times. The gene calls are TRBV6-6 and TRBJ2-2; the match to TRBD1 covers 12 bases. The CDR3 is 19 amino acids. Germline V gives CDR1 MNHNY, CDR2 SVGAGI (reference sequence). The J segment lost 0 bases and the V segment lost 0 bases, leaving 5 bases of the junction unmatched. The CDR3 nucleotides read TGTGCCAGCAGTTACTCTGGGACAGGGGGCGGTACGAACACCGGGGAGCTGTTTTTT. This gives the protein CASSYSGTGGGTNTGELFF.

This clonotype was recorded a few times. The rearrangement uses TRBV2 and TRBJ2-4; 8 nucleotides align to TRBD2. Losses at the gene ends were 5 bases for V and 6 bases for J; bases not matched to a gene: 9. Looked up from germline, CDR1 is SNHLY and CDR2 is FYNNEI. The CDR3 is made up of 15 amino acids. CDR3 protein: CASSTRGGRGNIQYF. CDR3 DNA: TGTGCCAGCAGTACCCGCGGGGGGAGGGGAAACATTCAGTACTTC.

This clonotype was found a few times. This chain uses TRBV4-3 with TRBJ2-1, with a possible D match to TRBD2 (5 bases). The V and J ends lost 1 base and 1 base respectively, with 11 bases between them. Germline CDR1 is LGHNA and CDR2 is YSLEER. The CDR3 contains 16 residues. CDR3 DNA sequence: TGCGCCAGCAGCCAAGGGTTGAGGGAGTCCTACAATGAGCAGTTCTTC. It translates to CASSQGLRESYNEQFF.

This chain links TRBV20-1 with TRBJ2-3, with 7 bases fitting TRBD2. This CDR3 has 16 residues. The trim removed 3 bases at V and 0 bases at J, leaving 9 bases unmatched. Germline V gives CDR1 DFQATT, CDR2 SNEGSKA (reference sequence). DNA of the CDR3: TGCAGTGCTAGTCTGTTCCCGGGGGGTAGCACAGATACGCAGTATTTT. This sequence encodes CSASLFPGGSTDTQYF.

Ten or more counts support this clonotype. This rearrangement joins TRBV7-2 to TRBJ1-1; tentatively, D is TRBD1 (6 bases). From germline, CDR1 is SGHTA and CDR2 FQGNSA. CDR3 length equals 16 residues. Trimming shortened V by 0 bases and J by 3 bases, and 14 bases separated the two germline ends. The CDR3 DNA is TGTGCCAGCAGCTTAGCCTCGACAGGACGCTACACTGAAGCTTTCTTT. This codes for CASSLASTGRYTEAFF.

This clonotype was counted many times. CDR3 coding DNA: TGTGCTAGGGGAACTAGCGGGGGTACGAACACCGGGGAGCTGTTTTTT. The encoded protein is CARGTSGGTNTGELFF. J is TRBJ2-2 and V is TRBV7-9, with TRBD2 identical over 11 bases. Germline V CDR1 and CDR2: SEHNR, FQNEAQ (reference sequence). There are 16 residues in the CDR3.

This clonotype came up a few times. The CDR3, as DNA: TGCAGCGTTGTTGGGCAGGGAAGGACTGAAGCTTTCTTT. Amino acid sequence: CSVVGQGRTEAFF. The chain combines TRBV29-1 with TRBJ1-1; TRBD1 might be the D (5 bases). The V gene's germline CDR1 is SQVTM and CDR2 ANQGSEA. The CDR3 has 13 amino acids. V dropped 4 bases and J dropped 5 bases, with 14 bases sitting between them.

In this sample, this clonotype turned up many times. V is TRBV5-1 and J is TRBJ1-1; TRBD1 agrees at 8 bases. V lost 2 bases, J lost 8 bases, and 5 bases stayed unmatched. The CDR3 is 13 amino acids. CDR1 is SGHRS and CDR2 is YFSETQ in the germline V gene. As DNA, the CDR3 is TGCGCCAGCAGCTTCGGACAGGGTGGGGAAGCTTTCTTT. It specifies CASSFGQGGEAFF.

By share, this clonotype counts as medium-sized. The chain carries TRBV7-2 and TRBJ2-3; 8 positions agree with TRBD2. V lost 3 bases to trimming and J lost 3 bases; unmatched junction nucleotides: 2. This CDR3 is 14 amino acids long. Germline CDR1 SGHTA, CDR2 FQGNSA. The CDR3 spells CASSFVAGTDTQYF. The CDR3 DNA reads TGTGCCAGCAGCTTCGTAGCGGGGACAGATACGCAGTATTTT.

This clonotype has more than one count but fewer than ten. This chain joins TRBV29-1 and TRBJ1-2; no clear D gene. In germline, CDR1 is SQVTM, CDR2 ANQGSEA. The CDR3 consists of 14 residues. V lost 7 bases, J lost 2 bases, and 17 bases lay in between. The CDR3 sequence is CSAVPAPGNYGYTF. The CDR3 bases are TGCAGCGCGGTTCCTGCACCCGGAAACTATGGCTACACCTTC.

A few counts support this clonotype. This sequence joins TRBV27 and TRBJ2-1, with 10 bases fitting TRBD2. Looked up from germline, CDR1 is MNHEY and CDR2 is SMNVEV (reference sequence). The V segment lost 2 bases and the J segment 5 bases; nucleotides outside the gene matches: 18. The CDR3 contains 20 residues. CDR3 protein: CASSLRALVWGLAGDNEQFF. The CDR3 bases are TGTGCCAGCAGTTTAAGAGCGTTAGTGTGGGGTCTAGCGGGGGACAATGAGCAGTTCTTC.

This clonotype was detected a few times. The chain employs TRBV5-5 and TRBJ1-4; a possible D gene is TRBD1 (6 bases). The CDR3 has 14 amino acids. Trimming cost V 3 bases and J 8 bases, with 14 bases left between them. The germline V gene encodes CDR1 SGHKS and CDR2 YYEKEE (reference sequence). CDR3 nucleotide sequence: TGTGCCAGCAGCTCACAGGGCTTTGGGGAAAAACTGTTTTTT. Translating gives CASSSQGFGEKLFF.

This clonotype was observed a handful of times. CDR3 sequence (DNA): TGTGCCAGCAGAAGGGGGAATGAGCAGTTCTTC. This encodes CASRRGNEQFF. V usage is TRBV25-1 and J usage is TRBJ2-1, with a possible D match to TRBD1 (6 bases). The germline V gene encodes CDR1 MGHDK and CDR2 SYGVNS. Trimming shortened V by 6 bases and J by 7 bases, and 7 bases separated the two germline ends. The CDR3 loop spans 11 amino acids.

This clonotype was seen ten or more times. CDR3 nucleotides: TGTGCCAGCAGCGTAGGGGACAGCCAAAACATTCAGTACTTC. Protein product: CASSVGDSQNIQYF. The chain carries TRBV9 and TRBJ2-4; TRBD1 matches at 7 bases. The germline V gene encodes CDR1 SGDLS and CDR2 YYNGEE. V shed 0 bases, J shed 5 bases, and the junction held 2 bases outside the gene matches. This CDR3 is built from 14 residues.

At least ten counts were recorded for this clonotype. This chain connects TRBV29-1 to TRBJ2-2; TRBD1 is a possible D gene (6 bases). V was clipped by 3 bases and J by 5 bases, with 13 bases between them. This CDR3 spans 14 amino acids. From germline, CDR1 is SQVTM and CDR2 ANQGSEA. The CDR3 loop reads CSVEGRGETGELFF. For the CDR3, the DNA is TGCAGCGTTGAGGGCAGGGGTGAAACCGGGGAGCTGTTTTTT.

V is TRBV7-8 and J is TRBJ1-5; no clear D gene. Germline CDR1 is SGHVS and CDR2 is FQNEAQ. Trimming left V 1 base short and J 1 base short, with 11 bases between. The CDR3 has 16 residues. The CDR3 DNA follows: TGTGCCAGCAGCTTAGGGGTGGCGAGGAGCAATCAGCCCCAGCATTTT. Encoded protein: CASSLGVARSNQPQHF. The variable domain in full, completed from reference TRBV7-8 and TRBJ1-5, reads GAGVSQSPRYKVAKRGQDVALRCDPISGHVSLFWYQQALGQGPEFLTYFQNEAQLDKSGLPSDRFFAERPEGSVSTLKIQRTQQEDSAVYLCASSLGVARSNQPQHFGDGTRLSIL.

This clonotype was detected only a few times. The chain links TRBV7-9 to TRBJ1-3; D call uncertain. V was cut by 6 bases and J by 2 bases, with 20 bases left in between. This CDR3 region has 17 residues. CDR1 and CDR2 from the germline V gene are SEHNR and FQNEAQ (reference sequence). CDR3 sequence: CASRLPADWAAGNTIYF. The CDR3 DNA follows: TGTGCCAGCAGACTGCCTGCGGACTGGGCTGCTGGAAACACCATATATTTT. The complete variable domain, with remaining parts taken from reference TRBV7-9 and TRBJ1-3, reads DTGVSQNPRHKITKRGQNVTFRCDPISEHNRLYWYRQTLGQGPEFLTYFQNEAQLEKSRLLSDRFSAERPKGSFSTLEIQRTEQGDSAMYLCASRLPADWAAGNTIYFGEGSWLTVV.